A single sample is the source of the 20 T cell receptor beta chains below, sequenced in a study of beta chain features in type 1 diabetes. What was sequenced were expressed TCRB transcripts, since all of the isolated RNA had been reverse transcribed. Sequencing was performed with immunoSEQ multiplex PCR; in TCRdb, only in-frame clones are kept and a portion is missing. The sample yields approximately 150,000 clones, 10% seen once. Sequenced: naive CD4+ T cells from blood. These receptors all stem from a man in his late teens or twenties in good health.

The chain couples TRBV6-1 to TRBJ1-2; 9 bases line up with TRBD1. CDR1 and CDR2 from the germline V gene are MNHNS and SASEGT. V gave up 4 bases and J gave up 4 bases; unmatched junction bases: 10. The CDR3 is made up of 16 amino acids. The CDR3 coding sequence is TGTGCCAGCAGTGCCCCGGGACAGGGTATGGGCTATGGCTACACCTTC. As protein: CASSAPGQGMGYGYTF.

The genes are TRBV9 and TRBJ1-3, with D maybe TRBD1 (5 bases). Germline V gene lookup returns CDR1 SGDLS and CDR2 YYNGEE. Trimming left V 6 bases short and J 4 bases short, with 11 bases between. There are 13 residues in the CDR3. Here the CDR3 reads CASMGTAGNTIYF. For the CDR3, the DNA is TGTGCCAGCATGGGGACTGCAGGAAACACCATATATTTT.

In this sample, this clone turned up a few times. The rearrangement joins TRBV28 to TRBJ1-2; possibly TRBD1 for D (5 bases). V gave up 6 bases and J gave up 7 bases, with 24 bases separating them. From germline, CDR1 is MDHEN and CDR2 SYDVKM. CDR3 length: 16 amino acids. Here the CDR3 reads CASRIPPGLPVSGYTF. As DNA, the CDR3 is TGTGCCAGCAGGATTCCCCCGGGACTCCCCGTATCTGGCTACACCTTC.

This clone has just a few counts. This chain joins TRBV11-2 and TRBJ2-5, with D tentatively TRBD1 (6 bases). The CDR3 covers 15 residues. V shed 5 bases and J shed 6 bases, with 19 bases lying between them. Germline V gene lookup returns CDR1 SGHAT and CDR2 FQNNGV. CDR3 residues: CASSHLQGPPKTQYF. CDR3 DNA: TGTGCCAGCAGCCACCTGCAGGGGCCGCCGAAGACCCAGTACTTC.

A few counts support this clone. The chain carries TRBV5-1 and TRBJ2-3; no firm D call. The V end was cut by 2 bases, the J end by 1 base, with 8 bases between. This CDR3 comprises 14 residues. Per the germline V gene, CDR1 is SGHRS and CDR2 is YFSETQ. CDR3 loop: CASSFDRGTDTQYF. CDR3 nucleotide sequence: TGCGCCAGCAGCTTTGACCGGGGCACAGATACGCAGTATTTT.

For the CDR3, the DNA is TGTGCCAGCAGCTTAGGGGCAGGACAGTACTTC. It translates to CASSLGAGQYF. The genes are TRBV7-9 and TRBJ2-4; D is unresolved. V was trimmed by 1 base and J by 13 bases, leaving 8 bases between them. The CDR3 loop spans 11 amino acids. Germline values: CDR1 SEHNR, CDR2 FQNEAQ (reference sequence).

This clone was seen only a few times. The chain combines TRBV6-5 with TRBJ1-5; 9 bases match TRBD1. Germline V gene sequence: CDR1 MNHEY, CDR2 SVGAGI. The CDR3 consists of 14 residues. J was trimmed by 6 bases and V by 4 bases; bases with no gene match: 4. CDR3 loop: CASSWGQGGQPQHF. For the CDR3, the DNA is TGTGCCAGCAGTTGGGGACAGGGAGGTCAGCCCCAGCATTTT.

This clone was seen more than once but under ten times. The rearrangement uses TRBV4-1 and TRBJ2-3, with 7 bases fitting TRBD2. CDR3 size: 15 residues. V gave up 0 bases and J gave up 6 bases; unmatched junction bases: 6. The germline CDR1 and CDR2 sequences are MGHRA and YSYEKL. The DNA for the CDR3 is TGCGCCAGCAGCCAAGAACGGGGGAGGGGTGATACGCAGTATTTT. Its translation is CASSQERGRGDTQYF.

This clone was counted a few times. CDR3 loop: CASGLGDRNTEAFF. The CDR3 region has the DNA TGTGCTAGTGGTTTGGGTGACAGGAACACTGAAGCTTTCTTT. This chain joins TRBV12-5 and TRBJ1-1; TRBD1 might be the D (5 bases). This CDR3 has 14 amino acids. The ends were cut back, 1 base at V and 1 base at J, with 7 bases in the middle. Germline V lookup: CDR1 LGHNT, CDR2 FRNRAP.

In this sample, this clone turned up a few times. V and J are TRBV30 and TRBJ2-3, with 9 bases that match TRBD1. Per germline, CDR1 GTSNPN and CDR2 SVGIG (reference sequence). V lost 5 bases to trimming and J lost 3 bases; unmatched junction nucleotides: 0. The CDR3 spans 12 residues. This CDR3 is CAWDRGTDTQYF. The CDR3 region has the DNA TGTGCCTGGGACAGGGGGACAGATACGCAGTATTTT.

This sequence joins TRBV2 and TRBJ2-1, with TRBD2 as a possible D gene (7 bases). The CDR3 contains 11 residues. CDR1 and CDR2 (germline): SNHLY, FYNNEI. Trimming pared 6 bases from V and 12 bases from J, leaving 12 bases between. CDR3 in amino acids: CASRERGGQFF. In DNA form, the CDR3 reads TGTGCCAGCAGAGAAAGGGGGGGGCAGTTCTTC.

The chain has TRBV6-1 and TRBJ1-1; 8 nucleotides agree with TRBD1. The CDR3 has 14 amino acids. The germline gives CDR1 MNHNS, CDR2 SASEGT. Losses at the gene ends were 5 bases for V and 4 bases for J; bases not matched to a gene: 6. The CDR3: CASSLTGAGTEAFF. The CDR3 coding sequence is TGTGCCAGCAGTTTGACAGGGGCGGGCACTGAAGCTTTCTTT.

V and J are TRBV7-2 and TRBJ1-2, with TRBD1 as a possible D gene (6 bases). The germline V gene encodes CDR1 SGHTA and CDR2 FQGNSA. Trimming left V 3 bases short and J 8 bases short, with 13 bases between. The CDR3 loop spans 13 amino acids. This CDR3 is CASSFAGVGGYTF. The DNA for the CDR3 is TGTGCCAGCAGCTTCGCAGGGGTAGGAGGCTACACCTTC.

Remarks on this clone: One junction end does not reproduce the germline sequence, and a read error may be involved. The CDR3: CAGSLGGMGNQPQHF. In DNA form, the CDR3 reads TGTGCCGGCAGCTTAGGAGGGATGGGCAATCAGCCCCAGCATTTT. J is TRBJ1-5 and V is TRBV7-2; no clear D gene. The CDR3 has 15 residues. Germline-derived CDR1 and CDR2 are SGHTA and FQGNSA. Complete variable domain (other parts from reference TRBV7-2 and TRBJ1-5): GAGVSQSPSNKVTEKGKDVELRCDPISGHTALYWYRQSLGQGLEFLIYFQGNSAPDKSGLPSDRFSAERTGGSVSTLTIQRTQQEDSAVYLCAGSLGGMGNQPQHFGDGTRLSIL.

This CDR3 is CASSLGQGAGSSPLHF. In DNA, the CDR3 is TGTGCCAGCAGCTTGGGACAGGGGGCAGGGAGTTCACCCCTCCACTTT. This rearrangement joins TRBV7-9 to TRBJ1-6; 12 nucleotides match TRBD1. This CDR3 region has 16 residues. V lost 3 bases and J lost 9; bases outside the gene matches: 6. Germline assignment: CDR1 SEHNR and CDR2 FQNEAQ (reference sequence).

The CDR3 DNA reads TGTGCCTGGCATTTACAGGGGGCGAGGTCACCCCTCCACTTT. Translation: CAWHLQGARSPLHF. This chain links TRBV30 with TRBJ1-6, with 9 bases aligning to TRBD1. Germline loops: CDR1 GTSNPN, CDR2 SVGIG (reference sequence). This CDR3 comprises 14 residues. The ends lost 5 bases at V and 10 bases at J; junction bases unmatched: 9.

This chain links TRBV5-1 with TRBJ2-2; 9 bases are a match to TRBD1. The trim removed 4 bases at V and 4 bases at J, leaving 2 bases unmatched. Germline CDR1 and CDR2: SGHRS and YFSETQ. The CDR3 has 14 residues. The CDR3, as DNA: TGCGCCAGCAGCCCGACAGGGGGCACCGGGGAGCTGTTTTTT. This sequence encodes CASSPTGGTGELFF.

This chain links TRBV7-9 with TRBJ2-7; 9 bases map to TRBD1. This CDR3 has 14 amino acids. The V and J ends lost 4 bases and 5 bases, in that order; junction bases with no gene match: 6. Germline CDR1 is SEHNR and CDR2 is FQNEAQ (reference sequence). The CDR3, as DNA: TGTGCCAGCAGCTACCGGGACAGGGAGGACGAGCAGTACTTC. Translation: CASSYRDREDEQYF.

This chain links TRBV25-1 with TRBJ1-2, with D possibly being TRBD1 (5 bases). The CDR3 spans 14 residues. Trimming took off 0 bases at V and 7 bases at J, with 12 bases between the two ends. CDR1 and CDR2 from the germline V gene are MGHDK and SYGVNS. CDR3 nucleotide sequence: TGTGCCAGCAGTGAATACCCGGGGCGGGGTGGCTACACCTTC. Encoded protein: CASSEYPGRGGYTF.

The CDR3 DNA follows: TGTGCCAGCAGCGGTTCTGGGGCCAACGTCCTGACTTTC. Protein product: CASSGSGANVLTF. The rearrangement links TRBV27 to TRBJ2-6; D gene ambiguous. The CDR3 has 13 residues. Trimming cost V 6 bases and J 1 base, with 4 bases left between them. CDR1 and CDR2 from the germline V gene are MNHEY and SMNVEV (reference sequence). Variable domain in full (rest from reference TRBV27 and TRBJ2-6): EAQVTQNPRYLITVTGKKLTVTCSQNMNHEYMSWYRQDPGLGLRQIYYSMNVEVTDKGDVPEGYKVSRKEKRNFPLILESPSPNQTSLYFCASSGSGANVLTFGAGSRLTVL.